The next 32 T cell receptor beta chains were all read from a single sample in a study of graft-versus-host responses after intestinal transplantation. These receptors have no known antigen. Assay: immunoSEQ multiplex PCR; the TCRdb copy retains only in-frame clones and omits some. The sample shows tens of thousands of clones, under 95% of them seen only once. Sequenced here: unstimulated CD8+ T cells sorted from spleen or lymph node cells, sampled before intestinal transplant. The receptors stem from a human donor who received an intestinal transplant.

V gene TRBV7-9 combines with J gene TRBJ2-2, with 8 nucleotides matching TRBD1. Trimming at V came to 8 bases and at J to 6 bases, leaving 8 bases not matched to a gene. CDR1 SEHNR and CDR2 FQNEAQ come from the germline V gene (reference sequence). The length of the CDR3 is 14 residues. In DNA form, the CDR3 reads TGTGCCAGCCGTTCTCTGACAGGGGCCGGGGAGCTGTTTTTT. This translates into CASRSLTGAGELFF.

A single count supports this clone. The chain carries TRBV4-3 and TRBJ2-7; TRBD2 matches 12 bases. The V and J ends lost 1 base and 6 bases, in that order; junction bases with no gene match: 4. Germline assignment: CDR1 LGHNA and CDR2 YSLEER. The CDR3 extends over 15 amino acids. Here the CDR3 reads CASSQGASGGGEQYF. As DNA, the CDR3 is TGCGCCAGCAGCCAAGGGGCTAGCGGGGGGGGCGAGCAGTACTTC.

This chain joins TRBV5-5 and TRBJ1-5; possibly TRBD1 for D (5 bases). With 0 bases removed from V and 8 bases from J, the gap between germline ends came to 12 bases. Germline CDR1 is SGHKS and CDR2 is YYEKEE (reference sequence). The CDR3 consists of 14 residues. The CDR3 sequence: CASSLGVGAEPQHF. In DNA, the CDR3 is TGTGCCAGCAGCTTGGGAGTAGGGGCAGAGCCCCAGCATTTT.

The chain employs TRBV19 and TRBJ1-5; tentatively, D is TRBD1 (5 bases). Germline V CDR1 and CDR2: LNHDA, SQIVND (reference sequence). The CDR3 is 13 amino acids. Trimming took 9 bases from V and 8 from J, leaving 17 bases between them. CDR3 nucleotides: TGTGCCAGCCGCCCGTGGGGGGATGAGCCCCAGCATTTT. Its protein is CASRPWGDEPQHF.

This clone was seen once. This rearrangement joins TRBV6-1 to TRBJ2-7, with 8 bases aligning to TRBD2. The J segment lost 0 bases and the V segment lost 3 bases, leaving 13 bases of the junction unmatched. This CDR3 comprises 18 residues. The germline CDR1 and CDR2 sequences are MNHNS and SASEGT. The chain's CDR3 is CASSDGWGRGVSSYEQYF. The CDR3, as DNA: TGTGCCAGCAGTGACGGATGGGGGCGGGGGGTTAGCTCCTACGAGCAGTACTTC.

CDR3: CASSLEGRGYGYTF. As DNA, the CDR3 is TGCGCCAGCAGCTTGGAGGGCAGGGGCTATGGCTACACCTTC. The chain joins TRBV5-1 to TRBJ1-2, with D perhaps TRBD1 (6 bases). The germline V gene has CDR1 SGHRS and CDR2 YFSETQ. Trimming shortened V by 0 bases and J by 4 bases, and 10 bases separated the two germline ends. This CDR3 contains 14 residues. The full variable domain, in which reference TRBV5-1 and TRBJ1-2 provide the parts outside the CDR3, is KAGVTQTPRYLIKTRGQQVTLSCSPISGHRSVSWYQQTPGQGLQFLFEYFSETQRNKGNFPGRFSGRQFSNSRSEMNVSTLELGDSALYLCASSLEGRGYGYTFGSGTRLTVV.

The V call is TRBV7-9, the J call TRBJ1-1, with no clear D. In germline, CDR1 is SEHNR, CDR2 FQNEAQ (reference sequence). This CDR3 region has 15 residues. V gave up 6 bases and J gave up 4 bases, with 18 bases separating them. In nucleotides, the CDR3 is TGTGCCAGCAGGGAAGAGGGTTGGGGAACCACTGAAGCTTTCTTT. Translation: CASREEGWGTTEAFF.

The rearrangement joins TRBV10-2 to TRBJ1-5, with D perhaps matching TRBD1 (5 bases). This CDR3 is 17 amino acids long. CDR1 WSHSY and CDR2 SAAADI come from the germline V gene. V dropped 5 bases and J dropped 2 bases, with 19 bases sitting between them. Here the CDR3 reads CASSPTWGVIGNQPQHF. CDR3 coding DNA: TGCGCCAGCAGTCCGACCTGGGGGGTGATTGGCAATCAGCCCCAGCATTTT.

This chain joins TRBV5-4 and TRBJ2-7; 8 nucleotides line up with TRBD1. V gave up 2 bases and J gave up 4 bases; unmatched junction bases: 5. CDR3 size: 14 residues. Germline values: CDR1 SGHNT, CDR2 YYREEE (reference sequence). CDR3 nucleotide sequence: TGTGCCAGCAGCTTCTCAGGGGGCAGGTACGAGCAGTACTTC. Protein: CASSFSGGRYEQYF.

The chain is built from TRBV6-6 and TRBJ2-1; a possible D gene is TRBD2 (6 bases). The CDR3 contains 12 residues. V dropped 8 bases and J dropped 7 bases, with 12 bases sitting between them. CDR1 and CDR2 (germline): MNHNY, SVGAGI (reference sequence). The CDR3 here is CASSPGGNEQFF. CDR3 nucleotide sequence: TGTGCCAGCTCCCCCGGGGGAAATGAGCAGTTCTTC.

This chain links TRBV18 with TRBJ1-1; D ambiguous. The germline CDR1 and CDR2 sequences are KGHSH and LQKENI. V dropped 4 bases and J dropped 6 bases, with 9 bases sitting between them. The CDR3 has 12 amino acids. The CDR3 region is CASSLVAPEAFF. For the CDR3, the DNA is TGTGCCAGCTCACTGGTAGCCCCTGAAGCTTTCTTT. The whole variable domain, filled in from reference TRBV18 and TRBJ1-1, reads NAGVMQNPRHLVRRRGQEARLRCSPMKGHSHVYWYRQLPEEGLKFMVYLQKENIIDESGMPKERFSAEFPKEGPSILRIQQVVRGDSAAYFCASSLVAPEAFFGQGTRLTVV.

V and J are TRBV7-2 and TRBJ1-6, with 8 bases that match TRBD1. V gave up 5 bases and J gave up 3 bases; unmatched junction bases: 6. The CDR3 runs to 16 residues. Looked up from germline, CDR1 is SGHTA and CDR2 is FQGNSA. CDR3 DNA: TGTGCCAGCAGCCCTCCCGACAGGGGCTATAATTCACCCCTCCACTTT. Amino acid sequence: CASSPPDRGYNSPLHF. The full variable domain, in which reference TRBV7-2 and TRBJ1-6 provide the parts outside the CDR3, is GAGVSQSPSNKVTEKGKDVELRCDPISGHTALYWYRQSLGQGLEFLIYFQGNSAPDKSGLPSDRFSAERTGGSVSTLTIQRTQQEDSAVYLCASSPPDRGYNSPLHFGNGTRLTVT.

This chain joins TRBV19 and TRBJ2-1, with TRBD2 matching 7 bases. The CDR3 loop spans 12 amino acids. From germline, CDR1 is LNHDA and CDR2 SQIVND (reference sequence). J lost 9 bases, V lost 5 bases, and 4 bases had no gene match. The CDR3 nucleotides read TGTGCCAGTAGTGGGGGGGTTGGTGAGCAGTTCTTC. Its protein product is CASSGGVGEQFF.

The chain carries TRBV4-3 and TRBJ1-4; the match to TRBD1 covers 10 bases. Germline assignment: CDR1 LGHNA and CDR2 YSLEER. V trimming: 0 bases; J trimming: 6 bases; junction bases outside the gene matches: 1. The CDR3 loop spans 15 amino acids. CDR3 sequence: CASSQDGTGDEKLFF. The CDR3 bases are TGCGCCAGCAGCCAAGATGGGACAGGGGATGAAAAACTGTTTTTT.

The chain couples TRBV7-9 to TRBJ1-3, with TRBD1 matching over 9 bases. CDR1 and CDR2 from the germline V gene are SEHNR and FQNEAQ (reference sequence). The CDR3 spans 16 residues. V was clipped by 5 bases and J by 2 bases; unmatched bases: 7. CDR3 bases: TGTGCCAGCAGCGATTCGACAGGGGGTACTGGAAACACCATATATTTT. Encoded protein: CASSDSTGGTGNTIYF.

The chain joins TRBV7-9 to TRBJ2-1; 10 positions agree with TRBD2. The CDR3 spans 16 residues. J gave up 0 bases and V 5 bases, and 4 bases lay outside the gene matches. Germline-derived CDR1 and CDR2 are SEHNR and FQNEAQ (reference sequence). The CDR3: CASSHTSGDSYNEQFF. The DNA of the CDR3 is TGTGCCAGCAGCCATACTAGCGGGGACTCCTACAATGAGCAGTTCTTC.

V usage is TRBV9 and J usage is TRBJ2-2; 9 nucleotides align to TRBD1. CDR1 SGDLS and CDR2 YYNGEE come from the germline V gene. The CDR3 consists of 16 residues. Trimming at V came to 4 bases and at J to 8 bases, leaving 12 bases not matched to a gene. CDR3 sequence reads: CASSPPTGGAAGELFF. CDR3 DNA: TGTGCCAGCAGCCCCCCTACAGGGGGCGCGGCTGGGGAGCTGTTTTTT.

This clone has just one count. This sequence joins TRBV19 and TRBJ2-7, with D unresolved. The CDR3 has 13 amino acids. Looked up from germline, CDR1 is LNHDA and CDR2 is SQIVND (reference sequence). V was clipped by 5 bases and J by 4 bases, with 12 bases between them. CDR3 sequence (DNA): TGTGCCAGTAGTTCCCTGGCCGGGTACGAGCAGTACTTC. Translation gives CASSSLAGYEQYF.

V is TRBV27 and J is TRBJ2-2, with a weak D call TRBD2 (7 bases). Germline assignment: CDR1 MNHEY and CDR2 SMNVEV (reference sequence). V lost 2 bases and J lost 4, with 11 bases in between. The CDR3 length is 15 residues. The CDR3 coding sequence is TGTGCCAGCAGTTTAGTAGGGGGGGCCACCGGGGAGCTGTTTTTT. Protein: CASSLVGGATGELFF.

This chain links TRBV10-2 with TRBJ1-1, with 11 bases matching TRBD1. The CDR3 loop spans 17 amino acids. Unmatched junction bases numbered 6, after V lost 3 bases and J lost 0 bases. Germline V gene data show CDR1 as WSHSY and CDR2 as SAAADI. CDR3 sequence reads: CASSDIRDRGLNTEAFF. The CDR3 region has the DNA TGCGCCAGCAGTGACATACGGGACAGGGGGTTGAACACTGAAGCTTTCTTT.

This clone was picked up one time. The chain carries TRBV19 and TRBJ1-1, with D uncertain. The CDR3 totals 11 residues. The V gene lost 10 bases and the J gene lost 1 base, with 7 bases spanning the gap. Looked up from germline, CDR1 is LNHDA and CDR2 is SQIVND (reference sequence). This CDR3 is CATWANTEAFF. In DNA form, the CDR3 reads TGTGCCACATGGGCGAACACTGAAGCTTTCTTT.

This clone came up once. This chain uses TRBV7-9 with TRBJ1-3; the D gene is possibly TRBD1 (5 bases). Germline V CDR1 and CDR2: SEHNR, FQNEAQ (reference sequence). The V end was cut by 2 bases, the J end by 2 bases, with 10 bases between. This CDR3 region has 15 residues. This chain's CDR3 is CASSLPQGAGNTIYF. CDR3 DNA: TGTGCCAGCAGCTTACCCCAGGGTGCTGGAAACACCATATATTTT.

The chain combines TRBV19 with TRBJ1-1; 8 bases match TRBD1. This CDR3 has 17 amino acids. Germline-derived CDR1 and CDR2 are LNHDA and SQIVND (reference sequence). J gave up 1 base and V 5 bases, and 12 bases lay outside the gene matches. CDR3 protein: CASSFPDLDRGNTEAFF. DNA of the CDR3: TGTGCCAGTAGTTTTCCCGACTTAGACAGGGGGAACACTGAAGCTTTCTTT.

This clone was recorded only once. The V and J genes are TRBV27 and TRBJ2-2; D possibly corresponds to TRBD2 (5 bases). Trimming shortened V by 3 bases and J by 5 bases, and 7 bases separated the two germline ends. Germline CDR1 and CDR2: MNHEY and SMNVEV (reference sequence). The CDR3 loop spans 13 amino acids. The CDR3 DNA reads TGTGCCAGCAGTTTCGGGGTGACCGGGGAGCTGTTTTTT. Its translation is CASSFGVTGELFF.

The CDR3 loop reads CASSSGGHGYTF. The DNA for the CDR3 is TGTGCCAGCAGTTCAGGGGGCCATGGCTACACCTTC. V and J are TRBV27 and TRBJ1-2, with 8 positions matching TRBD1. Germline loops: CDR1 MNHEY, CDR2 SMNVEV (reference sequence). V shed 4 bases, J shed 6 bases, and the junction held 1 base outside the gene matches. This CDR3 is built from 12 residues.

The V call is TRBV4-3, the J call TRBJ2-5; 15 nucleotides agree with TRBD2. The CDR3 has 20 amino acids. Germline values: CDR1 LGHNA, CDR2 YSLEER. With 0 bases clipped from V and 3 bases from J, the junction kept 11 bases outside the gene matches. DNA for the CDR3: TGCGCCAGCAGCCAAGAAGTTGGGGGGACTAGCGGGGGGATAGAAGAGACCCAGTACTTC. This codes for CASSQEVGGTSGGIEETQYF.

The chain employs TRBV7-8 and TRBJ2-1, with 7 positions matching TRBD2. The ends lost 4 bases at V and 8 bases at J; junction bases unmatched: 8. The CDR3 covers 14 residues. CDR1 SGHVS and CDR2 FQNEAQ come from the germline V gene. CDR3 nucleotide sequence: TGTGCCAGCAGCTCCCGGGGGGTTGGGGATGAGCAGTTCTTC. Translation gives CASSSRGVGDEQFF.

V is TRBV5-1 and J is TRBJ2-3; D may be TRBD1 (5 bases). The germline V gene encodes CDR1 SGHRS and CDR2 YFSETQ. Trimming cost V 1 base and J 6 bases, with 9 bases left between them. The CDR3 totals 13 residues. CDR3 DNA sequence: TGCGCCAGCAGCTTGTACAGGTTGGATACGCAGTATTTT. It yields the protein CASSLYRLDTQYF.

This clone was recorded only once. J is TRBJ1-1 and V is TRBV6-5, with 7 bases that match TRBD1. The junction had 7 bases not matched to a gene; V was cut back by 2 bases and J by 1 base. CDR3 length equals 16 residues. Looked up from germline, CDR1 is MNHEY and CDR2 is SVGAGI. The CDR3 DNA reads TGTGCCAGCAGTTACACTATCACAGGGGAGAACACTGAAGCTTTCTTT. Translation gives CASSYTITGENTEAFF.

The V gene is TRBV6-5, the J gene TRBJ2-7; 7 nucleotides line up with TRBD1. Looked up from germline, CDR1 is MNHEY and CDR2 is SVGAGI. With V trimmed by 0 bases and J by 3 bases, 2 bases remained unmatched. This CDR3 has 14 amino acids. CDR3 in DNA: TGTGCCAGCAGTTACTCGCCAGGGGGCTACGAGCAGTACTTC. Its protein is CASSYSPGGYEQYF.

This rearrangement joins TRBV5-8 to TRBJ2-1, with TRBD2 matching over 10 bases. V was pared by 4 bases and J by 2 bases, with 6 bases of the junction left unmatched. Germline CDR1 SGHTS, CDR2 YDEGEE. The CDR3 loop spans 16 amino acids. The CDR3 reads CASSTTGTSAYNEQFF. The CDR3 DNA follows: TGTGCCAGCAGCACGACCGGGACTAGCGCCTACAATGAGCAGTTCTTC.

The gene calls are TRBV7-2 and TRBJ2-7; TRBD1 agrees at 9 bases. This CDR3 spans 18 amino acids. J was trimmed by 4 bases and V by 6 bases; bases with no gene match: 19. Germline V gene sequence: CDR1 SGHTA, CDR2 FQGNSA. CDR3 coding DNA: TGTGCCAGCAGGGACTTGGGGCTATACGACAGGGGGTCTTACGAGCAGTACTTC. This sequence encodes CASRDLGLYDRGSYEQYF.